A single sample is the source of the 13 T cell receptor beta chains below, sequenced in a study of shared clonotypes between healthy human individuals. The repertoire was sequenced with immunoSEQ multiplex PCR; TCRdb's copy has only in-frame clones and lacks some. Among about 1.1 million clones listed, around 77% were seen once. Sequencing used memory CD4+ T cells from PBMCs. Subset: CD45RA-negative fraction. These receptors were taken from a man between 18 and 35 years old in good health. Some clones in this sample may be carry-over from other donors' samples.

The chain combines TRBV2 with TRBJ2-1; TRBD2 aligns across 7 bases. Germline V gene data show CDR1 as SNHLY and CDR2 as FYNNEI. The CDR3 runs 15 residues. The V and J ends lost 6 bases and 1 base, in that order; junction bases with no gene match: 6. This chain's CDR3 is CASRGGTGSYNEQFF. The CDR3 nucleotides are TGTGCCAGCAGGGGGGGGACCGGGTCCTACAATGAGCAGTTCTTC.

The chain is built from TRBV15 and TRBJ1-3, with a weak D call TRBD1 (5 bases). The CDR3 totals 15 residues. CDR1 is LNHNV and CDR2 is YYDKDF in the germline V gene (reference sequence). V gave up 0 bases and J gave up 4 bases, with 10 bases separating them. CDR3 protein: CATSRDQGPGNTIYF. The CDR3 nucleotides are TGTGCCACCAGCAGAGATCAGGGACCGGGAAACACCATATATTTT.

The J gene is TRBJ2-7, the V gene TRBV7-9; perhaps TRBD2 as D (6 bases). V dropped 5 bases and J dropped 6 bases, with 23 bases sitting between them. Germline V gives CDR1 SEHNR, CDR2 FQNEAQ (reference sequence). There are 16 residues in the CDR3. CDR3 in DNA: TGTGCCAGCAGCGCCCCTCAGTGGTTCGGGGGAGGCGAGCAGTACTTC. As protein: CASSAPQWFGGGEQYF.

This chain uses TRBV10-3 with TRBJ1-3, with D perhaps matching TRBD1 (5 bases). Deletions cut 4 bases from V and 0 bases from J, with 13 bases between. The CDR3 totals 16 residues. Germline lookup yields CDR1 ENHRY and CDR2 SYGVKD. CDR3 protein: CAISAQGSSSGNTIYF. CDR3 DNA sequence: TGTGCCATCAGTGCCCAGGGCTCAAGCTCTGGAAACACCATATATTTT.

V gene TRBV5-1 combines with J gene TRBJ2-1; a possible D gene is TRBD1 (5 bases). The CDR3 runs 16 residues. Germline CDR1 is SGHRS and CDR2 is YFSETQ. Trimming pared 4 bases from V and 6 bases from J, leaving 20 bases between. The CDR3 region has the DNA TGCGCCAGCAGCCCCGGAGCAGGGTTGTTCCCCAATGAGCAGTTCTTC. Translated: CASSPGAGLFPNEQFF.

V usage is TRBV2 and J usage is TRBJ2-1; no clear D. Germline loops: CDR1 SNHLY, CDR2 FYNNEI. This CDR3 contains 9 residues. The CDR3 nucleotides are TGTAACGATTACAATGAGCAGTTCTTC. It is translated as CNDYNEQFF.

The CDR3 here is CASSEVRTNEKLFF. The DNA of the CDR3 is TGTGCCAGCAGCGAGGTGCGGACTAATGAAAAACTGTTTTTT. The chain links TRBV11-2 to TRBJ1-4; D ambiguous. The germline V gene encodes CDR1 SGHAT and CDR2 FQNNGV. V was cut by 5 bases and J by 2 bases, with 9 bases left in between. The CDR3 sequence is 14 residues long.

CDR3: CASSSYPGPAPTYNEQFF. CDR3 nucleotide sequence: TGTGCCAGCAGTTCTTACCCGGGACCCGCGCCTACCTACAATGAGCAGTTCTTC. The chain joins TRBV28 to TRBJ2-1; D could derive from TRBD1 or TRBD2 (5 bases each). V was shortened by 4 bases and J by 2 bases, with 21 bases between the two germline ends. This CDR3 is 18 amino acids long. Germline V gene data show CDR1 as MDHEN and CDR2 as SYDVKM.

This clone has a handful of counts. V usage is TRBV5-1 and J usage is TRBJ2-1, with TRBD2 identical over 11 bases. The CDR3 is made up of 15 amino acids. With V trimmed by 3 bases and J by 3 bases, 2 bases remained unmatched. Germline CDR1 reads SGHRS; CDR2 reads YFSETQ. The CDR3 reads CASSSTSGGYNEQFF. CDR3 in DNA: TGCGCCAGCAGCTCAACTAGCGGGGGCTACAATGAGCAGTTCTTC.

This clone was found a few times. CDR3 in DNA: TGTGCCTGGAGGGGGAGTAGCAATCAGCCCCAGCATTTT. This gives the protein CAWRGSSNQPQHF. The chain joins TRBV30 to TRBJ1-5; D is unclear. Germline loops: CDR1 GTSNPN, CDR2 SVGIG (reference sequence). The length of the CDR3 is 13 residues. With 3 bases removed from V and 0 bases from J, the gap between germline ends came to 6 bases.

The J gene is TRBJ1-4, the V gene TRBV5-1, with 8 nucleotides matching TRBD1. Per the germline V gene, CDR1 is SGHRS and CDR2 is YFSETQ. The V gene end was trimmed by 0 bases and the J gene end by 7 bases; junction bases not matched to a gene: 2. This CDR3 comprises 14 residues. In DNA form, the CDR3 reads TGCGCCAGCAGCTTGGTTACAGGGGGTGAAAAACTGTTTTTT. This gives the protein CASSLVTGGEKLFF.

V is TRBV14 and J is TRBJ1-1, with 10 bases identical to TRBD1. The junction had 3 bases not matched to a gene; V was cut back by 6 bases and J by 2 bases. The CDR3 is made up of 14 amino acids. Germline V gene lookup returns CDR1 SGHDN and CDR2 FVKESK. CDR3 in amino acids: CASRGTGENTEAFF. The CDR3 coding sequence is TGTGCCAGCAGAGGGACAGGGGAAAACACTGAAGCTTTCTTT.

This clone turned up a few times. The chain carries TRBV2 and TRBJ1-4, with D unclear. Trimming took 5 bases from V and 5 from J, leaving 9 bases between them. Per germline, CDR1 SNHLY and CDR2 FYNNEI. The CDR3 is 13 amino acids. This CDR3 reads CASSPGFNEKLFF. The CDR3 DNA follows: TGTGCCAGCAGTCCGGGGTTCAATGAAAAACTGTTTTTT. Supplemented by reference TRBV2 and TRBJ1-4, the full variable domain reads EPEVTQTPSHQVTQMGQEVILRCVPISNHLYFYWYRQILGQKVEFLVSFYNNEISEKSEIFDDQFSVERPDGSNFTLKIRSTKLEDSAMYFCASSPGFNEKLFFGSGTQLSVL.